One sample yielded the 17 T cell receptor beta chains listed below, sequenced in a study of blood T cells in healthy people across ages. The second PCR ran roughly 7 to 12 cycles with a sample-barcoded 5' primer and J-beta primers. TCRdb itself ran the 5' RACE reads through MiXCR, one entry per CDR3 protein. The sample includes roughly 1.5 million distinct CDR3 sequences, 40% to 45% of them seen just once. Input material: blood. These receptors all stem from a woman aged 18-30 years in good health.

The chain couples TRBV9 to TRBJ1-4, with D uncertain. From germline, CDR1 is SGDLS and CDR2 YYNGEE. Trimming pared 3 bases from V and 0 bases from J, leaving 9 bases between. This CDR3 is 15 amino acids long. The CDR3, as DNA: TGTGCCAGCAGCGCCTGGGGAGCAACTAATGAAAAACTGTTTTTT. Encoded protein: CASSAWGATNEKLFF. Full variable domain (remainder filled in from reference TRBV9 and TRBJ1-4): DSGVTQTPKHLITATGQRVTLRCSPRSGDLSVYWYQQSLDQGLQFLIQYYNGEERAKGNILERFSAQQFPDLHSELNLSSLELGDSALYFCASSAWGATNEKLFFGSGTQLSVL.

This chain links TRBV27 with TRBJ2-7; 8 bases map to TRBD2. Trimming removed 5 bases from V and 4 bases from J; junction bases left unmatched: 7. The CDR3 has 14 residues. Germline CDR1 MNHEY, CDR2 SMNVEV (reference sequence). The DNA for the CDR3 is TGTGCCAGCAGTCGAGCGGGAGTGGTATACGAGCAGTACTTC. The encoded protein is CASSRAGVVYEQYF.

The CDR3 DNA is TGTGCCAGCAGCTTAGCTAGGGGATGGGATGAGCAGTTCTTC. Its translation is CASSLARGWDEQFF. The chain uses TRBV7-2 and TRBJ2-1, with a possible D match to TRBD1 (5 bases). The CDR3 contains 14 residues. Germline values: CDR1 SGHTA, CDR2 FQGNSA. Trimming took off 0 bases at V and 8 bases at J, with 11 bases between the two ends. Drawing the rest from reference TRBV7-2 and TRBJ2-1, the complete variable domain is GAGVSQSPSNKVTEKGKDVELRCDPISGHTALYWYRQSLGQGLEFLIYFQGNSAPDKSGLPSDRFSAERTGGSVSTLTIQRTQQEDSAVYLCASSLARGWDEQFFGPGTRLTVL.

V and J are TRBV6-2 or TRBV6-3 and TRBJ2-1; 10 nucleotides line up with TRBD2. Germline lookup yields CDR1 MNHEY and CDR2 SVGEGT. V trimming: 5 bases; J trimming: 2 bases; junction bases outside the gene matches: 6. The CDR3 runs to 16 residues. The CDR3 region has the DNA TGTGCCAGCAGTCCGGCAGCGGGAGGGACCTACAATGAGCAGTTCTTC. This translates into CASSPAAGGTYNEQFF.

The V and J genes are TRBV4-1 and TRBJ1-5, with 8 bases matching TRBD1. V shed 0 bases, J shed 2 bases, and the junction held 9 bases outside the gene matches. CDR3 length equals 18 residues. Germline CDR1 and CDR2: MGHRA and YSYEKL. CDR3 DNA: TGCGCCAGCAGCCAAGAGGGGACAGGAGGCACGGGCAATCAGCCCCAGCATTTT. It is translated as CASSQEGTGGTGNQPQHF.

The CDR3 sequence is CASWLTGKGETQYF. The CDR3 coding sequence is TGCGCCAGCTGGTTGACAGGGAAGGGGGAGACCCAGTACTTC. The chain joins TRBV5-1 to TRBJ2-4; 7 bases align to TRBD1. The assigned J gene may be wrong: the sequence end matches TRBJ2-5 better. This CDR3 is built from 14 residues. The V gene's germline CDR1 is SGHRS and CDR2 YFSETQ.

The CDR3 bases are TGTGCCAGCAGTTACGGGACCTGGGGGGGTGAAGCTTTCTTT. Its protein is CASSYGTWGGEAFF. The genes are TRBV6-5 and TRBJ1-1, with a possible D match to TRBD1 (5 bases). The V gene's germline CDR1 is MNHEY and CDR2 SVGAGI. Trimming took 2 bases from V and 7 from J, leaving 14 bases between them. This CDR3 comprises 14 residues.

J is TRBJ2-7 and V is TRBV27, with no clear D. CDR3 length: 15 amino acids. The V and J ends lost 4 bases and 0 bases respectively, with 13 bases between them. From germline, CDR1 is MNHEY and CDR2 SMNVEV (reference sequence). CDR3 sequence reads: CASSWKGFGSYEQYF. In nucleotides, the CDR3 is TGTGCCAGCAGTTGGAAGGGATTTGGCTCCTACGAGCAGTACTTC.

The CDR3 nucleotides are TGTGCCAGCAGCTTAGTCTTTAGCCGGGCCGGCGGTAGCAATGAGCAGTTCTTC. This translates into CASSLVFSRAGGSNEQFF. The gene calls are TRBV11-2 and TRBJ2-1, with D unresolved. Trimming took off 1 base at V and 6 bases at J, with 22 bases between the two ends. Looked up from germline, CDR1 is SGHAT and CDR2 is FQNNGV. The CDR3 contains 18 residues.

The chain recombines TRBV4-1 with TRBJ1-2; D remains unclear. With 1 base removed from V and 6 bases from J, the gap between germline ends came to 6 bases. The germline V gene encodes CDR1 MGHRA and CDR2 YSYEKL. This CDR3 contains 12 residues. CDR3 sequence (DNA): TGCGCCAGCAGCCAAGGGCGCCATGGCTACACCTTC. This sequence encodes CASSQGRHGYTF.

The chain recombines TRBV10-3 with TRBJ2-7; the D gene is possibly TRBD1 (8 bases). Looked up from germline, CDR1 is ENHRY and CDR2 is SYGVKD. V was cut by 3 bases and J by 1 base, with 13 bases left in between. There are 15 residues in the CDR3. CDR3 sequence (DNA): TGTGCCATCAGTGAAGCGGGACAGGTTTCCTACGAGCAGTACTTC. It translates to CAISEAGQVSYEQYF.

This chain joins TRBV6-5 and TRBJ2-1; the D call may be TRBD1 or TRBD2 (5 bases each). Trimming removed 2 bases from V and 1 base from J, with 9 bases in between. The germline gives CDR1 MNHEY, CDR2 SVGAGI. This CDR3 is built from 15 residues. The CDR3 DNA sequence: TGTGCCAGCAGTTACCGGGACCCTTCCTACAATGAGCAGTTCTTC. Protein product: CASSYRDPSYNEQFF.

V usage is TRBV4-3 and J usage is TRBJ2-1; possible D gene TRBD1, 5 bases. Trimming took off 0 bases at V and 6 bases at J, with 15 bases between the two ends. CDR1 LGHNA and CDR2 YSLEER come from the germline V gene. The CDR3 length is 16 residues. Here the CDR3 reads CASSQDIQGYRNEQFF. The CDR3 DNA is TGCGCCAGCAGCCAAGATATTCAGGGTTATCGCAATGAGCAGTTCTTC.

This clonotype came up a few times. Written as DNA, the CDR3 is TGCAGTGCTCCCGGGACAGGGATCTATGGCTACACCTTC. This codes for CSAPGTGIYGYTF. J is TRBJ1-2 and V is TRBV20-1, with TRBD1 matching 9 bases. CDR1 DFQATT and CDR2 SNEGSKA come from the germline V gene (reference sequence). With 5 bases clipped from V and 4 bases from J, the junction kept 5 bases outside the gene matches. This CDR3 comprises 13 residues.

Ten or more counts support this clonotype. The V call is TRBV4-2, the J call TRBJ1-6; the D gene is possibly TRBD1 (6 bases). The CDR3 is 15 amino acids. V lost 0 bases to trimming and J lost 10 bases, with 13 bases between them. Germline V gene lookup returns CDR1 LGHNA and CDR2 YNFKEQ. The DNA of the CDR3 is TGTGCCAGCAGCCAAGACCAGGGGACCAAATCACCCCTCCACTTT. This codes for CASSQDQGTKSPLHF.

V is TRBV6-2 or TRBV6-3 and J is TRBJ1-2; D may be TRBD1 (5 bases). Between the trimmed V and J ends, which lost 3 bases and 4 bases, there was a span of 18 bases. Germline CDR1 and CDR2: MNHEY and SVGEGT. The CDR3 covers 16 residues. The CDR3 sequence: CASSYPPGAGVYGYTF. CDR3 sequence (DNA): TGTGCCAGCAGTTATCCCCCCGGGGCAGGCGTCTATGGCTACACCTTC.

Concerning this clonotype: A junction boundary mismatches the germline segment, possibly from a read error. For the CDR3, the DNA is TGTGCCAGCAGCCAAGGAGTGGCACCCAATGGCCACACCTTC. It specifies CASSQGVAPNGHTF. The chain links TRBV3-1 to TRBJ1-2; D is unclear. The CDR3 has 14 residues. Germline V lookup: CDR1 LGHDT, CDR2 YNNKEL (reference sequence).